These 22 T cell receptor beta chains originate from one sample sequenced in a study of blood T cell repertoires in COVID-19. TCRdb's copy holds only in-frame clones and misses some; the assay was immunoSEQ multiplex PCR. The table has about 270,000 clones, 90% seen once. Sequencing was done on a sample of PBMCs or T cells enriched from blood (not recorded which). These receptors all stem from a woman under 40 with acute COVID-19.

The chain is built from TRBV2 and TRBJ2-6; 9 bases are a match to TRBD1. The CDR3 totals 18 residues. The trim removed 6 bases at V and 0 bases at J, leaving 9 bases unmatched. Germline values: CDR1 SNHLY, CDR2 FYNNEI. The CDR3 here is CASSIFGTGISGANVLTF. The CDR3, as DNA: TGTGCCAGCAGCATATTTGGGACAGGGATCTCTGGGGCCAACGTCCTGACTTTC.

The chain joins TRBV28 to TRBJ1-6; 12 bases fit TRBD1. Germline CDR1 MDHEN, CDR2 SYDVKM. J lost 9 bases, V lost 5 bases, and 8 bases had no gene match. The CDR3 runs 16 residues. This chain's CDR3 is CASSLGTGGLSSPLHF. The CDR3 nucleotides are TGTGCCAGCAGTCTGGGGACAGGGGGCTTGTCTTCACCCCTCCACTTT.

This clone appeared a single time. This rearrangement joins TRBV11-2 to TRBJ2-7, with D tentatively TRBD2 (5 bases). V was cut by 2 bases and J by 6 bases, with 17 bases left in between. Germline V gene sequence: CDR1 SGHAT, CDR2 FQNNGV. The CDR3 sequence is 15 residues long. The CDR3: CASSLISWLAGEQYF. The DNA for the CDR3 is TGTGCCAGCAGCTTAATCTCGTGGCTAGCTGGCGAGCAGTACTTC.

This rearrangement joins TRBV2 to TRBJ2-2, with 8 bases matching TRBD2. Germline V gene data show CDR1 as SNHLY and CDR2 as FYNNEI. J was trimmed by 6 bases and V by 6 bases; bases with no gene match: 0. CDR3 length: 12 residues. CDR3 sequence (DNA): TGTGCCAGCAGGGGACTAGCCGGGGAGCTGTTTTTT. This gives the protein CASRGLAGELFF.

This clone was seen once. The chain links TRBV9 to TRBJ1-5; a weak D match, TRBD1 (6 bases). V was trimmed by 4 bases and J by 0 bases, leaving 8 bases between them. The germline V gene has CDR1 SGDLS and CDR2 YYNGEE. The CDR3 consists of 14 residues. The CDR3 loop reads CASSRDNSNQPQHF. In nucleotides, the CDR3 is TGTGCCAGCAGCCGGGACAATAGCAATCAGCCCCAGCATTTT.

The chain employs TRBV29-1 and TRBJ1-5; D is unclear. The CDR3 loop spans 14 amino acids. Germline V gene sequence: CDR1 SQVTM, CDR2 ANQGSEA. Trimming cost V 5 bases and J 7 bases, with 18 bases left between them. The CDR3 sequence is CSVTSGFEGQPQHF. The CDR3 bases are TGCAGCGTTACTTCGGGTTTTGAGGGACAGCCCCAGCATTTT.

The V gene is TRBV27, the J gene TRBJ2-3, with 8 bases fitting TRBD2. CDR3 length equals 15 residues. Germline V CDR1 and CDR2: MNHEY, SMNVEV (reference sequence). J was trimmed by 2 bases and V by 2 bases; bases with no gene match: 3. The CDR3 spells CASSLRREVTDTQYF. The CDR3 DNA follows: TGTGCCAGCAGTTTACGGCGGGAGGTCACAGATACGCAGTATTTT.

The chain uses TRBV7-2 and TRBJ2-1; 7 bases align to TRBD2. Germline assignment: CDR1 SGHTA and CDR2 FQGNSA. V trimming: 1 base; J trimming: 7 bases; junction bases outside the gene matches: 4. The CDR3 has 14 residues. CDR3 coding DNA: TGTGCCAGCAGCTTAGGCGGGAGTAGAAATGAGCAGTTCTTC. Protein: CASSLGGSRNEQFF.

The chain carries TRBV5-4 and TRBJ2-1; D not resolved. Germline V gene lookup returns CDR1 SGHNT and CDR2 YYREEE (reference sequence). CDR3 length: 14 amino acids. V was trimmed by 7 bases and J by 4 bases, leaving 15 bases between them. The CDR3 DNA reads as TGTGCCAGCCATAGTCTCGAGGAGTACAATGAGCAGTTCTTC. Protein: CASHSLEEYNEQFF.

About this clone itself: Different DNA sequences within this sample yield the same CDR3. The rearrangement joins TRBV7-9 to TRBJ1-4, with 11 bases lining up with TRBD1. This CDR3 spans 14 amino acids. The germline V gene has CDR1 SEHNR and CDR2 FQNEAQ (reference sequence). V was pared by 4 bases and J by 7 bases, with 2 bases of the junction left unmatched. The CDR3 coding sequence is TGTGCCAGCAGCTCGGACAGGGGGCGTGAAAAACTGTTTTTT. This translates into CASSSDRGREKLFF.

This chain links TRBV10-3 with TRBJ2-1, with 11 positions matching TRBD1. Germline CDR1 is ENHRY and CDR2 is SYGVKD. This CDR3 has 15 residues. Losses at the gene ends were 9 bases for V and 1 base for J; bases not matched to a gene: 5. CDR3 DNA: TGTGCCATAAGGACAGGGGGCGCGTCCTACAATGAGCAGTTCTTC. Translating it yields CAIRTGGASYNEQFF.

The J gene is TRBJ2-1, the V gene TRBV14; 14 nucleotides match TRBD2. V shed 8 bases and J 9 bases; nucleotides not matched to a gene: 6. The CDR3 has 14 amino acids. CDR1 SGHDN and CDR2 FVKESK come from the germline V gene. The CDR3: CASRNGTSGSEQFF. The CDR3 nucleotides read TGTGCCAGCCGAAATGGGACTAGCGGGAGTGAGCAGTTCTTC.

The chain couples TRBV5-6 to TRBJ1-6, with 7 bases fitting TRBD1. V was clipped by 0 bases and J by 4 bases; unmatched bases: 4. Per the germline V gene, CDR1 is SGHDT and CDR2 is YYEEEE. CDR3 length: 16 amino acids. CDR3 residues: CASSLDRGRYNSPLHF. The CDR3 DNA sequence: TGTGCCAGCAGCTTGGACAGGGGAAGGTATAATTCACCCCTCCACTTT.

V is TRBV2 and J is TRBJ2-7; a possible D gene is TRBD2 (5 bases). Germline assignment: CDR1 SNHLY and CDR2 FYNNEI. Trimming removed 7 bases at V and 9 bases at J, with 19 bases between. CDR3 length: 13 amino acids. The CDR3 DNA sequence: TGTGCCAGCAAAACCGAGGGCGGTGCGTGGCAGTACTTC. It translates to CASKTEGGAWQYF. The full variable domain, in which reference TRBV2 and TRBJ2-7 provide the parts outside the CDR3, is EPEVTQTPSHQVTQMGQEVILRCVPISNHLYFYWYRQILGQKVEFLVSFYNNEISEKSEIFDDQFSVERPDGSNFTLKIRSTKLEDSAMYFCASKTEGGAWQYFGPGTRLTVT.

The rearrangement links TRBV6-1 to TRBJ1-5, with D possibly being TRBD1 (5 bases). Per germline, CDR1 MNHNS and CDR2 SASEGT. V was cut by 1 base and J by 5 bases, with 12 bases left in between. CDR3 length: 15 residues. The chain's CDR3 is CASSEGPGIDQPQHF. The DNA of the CDR3 is TGTGCCAGCAGTGAAGGGCCAGGGATTGATCAGCCCCAGCATTTT.

The genes are TRBV11-2 and TRBJ2-1; 8 positions match TRBD2. V shed 1 base, J shed 0 bases, and the junction held 5 bases outside the gene matches. This CDR3 has 17 amino acids. Germline lookup yields CDR1 SGHAT and CDR2 FQNNGV. The CDR3 DNA sequence: TGTGCCAGCAGCTTAGGGGCTAGCGGGTTCTCCTACAATGAGCAGTTCTTC. Its translation: CASSLGASGFSYNEQFF.

This chain links TRBV7-8 with TRBJ2-7, with D perhaps TRBD2 (5 bases). Germline V gene lookup returns CDR1 SGHVS and CDR2 FQNEAQ. The V end was cut by 3 bases, the J end by 6 bases, with 15 bases between. The CDR3 consists of 14 residues. The CDR3 here is CASSFTRGSAEQYF. CDR3 nucleotide sequence: TGTGCCAGCAGCTTCACTAGAGGGTCGGCCGAGCAGTACTTC.

The genes are TRBV7-8 and TRBJ2-2; weak D call: TRBD2 (6 bases). The CDR3 totals 17 residues. Trimming pared 10 bases from V and 3 bases from J, leaving 24 bases between. Germline V gene sequence: CDR1 SGHVS, CDR2 FQNEAQ. The CDR3 is CATGVPGSGVHTGELFF. CDR3 nucleotides: TGTGCCACCGGCGTCCCCGGGAGCGGCGTGCACACCGGGGAGCTGTTTTTT.

The V call is TRBV2, the J call TRBJ2-1; 11 nucleotides align to TRBD2. Germline V gene sequence: CDR1 SNHLY, CDR2 FYNNEI. CDR3 length equals 21 residues. V lost 4 bases and J lost 0; bases outside the gene matches: 17. The chain's CDR3 is CASSVEGLAGGLISSYNEQFF. CDR3 in DNA: TGTGCCAGCAGTGTTGAGGGGCTAGCGGGAGGCTTGATTAGCTCCTACAATGAGCAGTTCTTC.

V and J are TRBV11-2 and TRBJ2-3; no reliable D call. V lost 4 bases, J lost 4 bases, and 9 bases lay in between. Germline CDR1 and CDR2: SGHAT and FQNNGV. The CDR3 is 13 residues long. The CDR3 region is CASSSMLADTQYF. The CDR3 DNA reads TGTGCCAGCAGCTCTATGCTAGCAGATACGCAGTATTTT.

V is TRBV6-5 and J is TRBJ2-3, with 9 nucleotides matching TRBD2. After removal of 0 bases from V and 1 base from J, the junction contained 2 bases not matched to a gene. This CDR3 region has 16 residues. Germline-derived CDR1 and CDR2 are MNHEY and SVGAGI. The CDR3 loop is CASSYSSGSGTDTQYF. The CDR3 bases are TGTGCCAGCAGTTACTCTAGCGGGAGCGGCACAGATACGCAGTATTTT.

V is TRBV3-1 (or the pseudogene TRBV3-2) and J is TRBJ2-7, with D hard to call. Germline-derived CDR1 and CDR2 are LGHDT and YNNKEL (reference sequence). The CDR3 runs to 13 residues. Trimming removed 0 bases at V and 4 bases at J, with 7 bases between. CDR3 loop: CASSQEGRYEQYF. CDR3 coding DNA: TGTGCCAGCAGCCAAGAGGGCAGGTACGAGCAGTACTTC.